The T cell receptor beta chain described here comes from a study of blood T cells in healthy people across ages. The junction had 9 bases not matched to a gene; V was cut back by 7 bases and J by 7 bases. This CDR3 comprises 14 residues. Isolation recovered at least 6.5 million PBMCs from every sample. This clonotype has just a few counts. The use of a sample-barcoded 5' primer and a J-beta primer mix characterized a second PCR of roughly 6 to 11 cycles. TCRdb reprocessed the 5' RACE reads with MiXCR, giving one entry per CDR3 protein. The sample includes 1.5 million to 2 million distinct CDR3 sequences, roughly 27% of them seen just once.

The V and J genes are TRBV12-3 or TRBV12-4 and TRBJ2-1; 8 nucleotides match TRBD2. The receptor comes from a woman younger than 45 in good health. Sequences were obtained from blood. The CDR3, as DNA: TGTGCCAGCACGGGGGGGGCTGGAGAGAATGAGCAGTTCTTC. Protein product: CASTGGAGENEQFF.